A single T cell receptor (beta chain) is shown here with its context. The antigen it recognizes is unknown. No base qualities exist here, and no much larger clone lies one base off it. The collaborating institutions used their own protocols to collect whole blood in K2EDTA tubes. Collaborator samples were shipped for TCRbeta analysis as frozen whole blood, isolated PBMCs, or DNA extracted from either sample type. The immunoSEQ Assay, a bias-controlled multiplex PCR, was used to amplify TCRbeta CDR3 regions from genomic DNA. Turning to the authors' computational methods: Nucleated cell counts per sample were estimated from amplification of reference gene primers within the assay. To quantify the absolute abundance of each unique TCRbeta CDR3 rearrangement, sequence reads were collapsed and filtered. For each sample, productive Simpson clonality was calculated by taking the square root of Simpson's diversity index across productive rearrangements. The source is immuneACCESS, and TCRdb retained only in-frame sequences with V and J called. Part of the clones is not carried over; for the studies checked, unresolved V genes explain less than half of this, and the remainder is unexplained. V and J calls and clone size are given by that table; D and trimming were obtained from the DNA. This sample holds 150,000 to 200,000 clones; around nine tenths were observed only once. The biggest ten clones account for around 5% of the sample.

CDR1 and CDR2 were assigned from the germline V gene (reference sequence) as SGHNT and YYREEE. The V and J ends are trimmed by 4 bases and 7 bases, leaving 12 bases between them. The CDR3 spans 12 residues, from the cysteine through the phenylalanine. Left in the record is the CDR3 DNA by itself, 36 bases read in frame from the first base. These data are taken from a study of blood T cell repertoires in COVID-19 (dated by TCRdb to about 2020). Background for the entire study: The collaborator samples originated in the United States, Italy and Spain and spanned the acute and convalescent phases of COVID-19. HLA class I and class II types, where available, came from metadata supplied by the sample provider rather than from assay-based typing. Subjects who had been exposed to COVID-19, were actively infected with it, or had recovered from it provided the deeply sampled blood TCRbeta repertoires that made up the dataset. The samples were drawn from two sources: the first 160 participants of the ongoing ImmuneRACE study, and 950 to 1,500 subjects contributed by 6 global collaborators. The material from the prospective study consisted of cDNA or gDNA derived from T cells, B-cell-depleted T cells, or PBMCs. The repertoires were released in a freely available public database intended as a resource for research on the immune response to SARS-CoV-2. The sample metadata nearly always contained a de-identified subject ID, COVID-19 status, age in years and sex. Study-wide findings and limitations: How much clinical and demographic metadata was included differed by source and by participant, and the metadata was provided uncurated.

Recombination connected TRBV5-4 to TRBJ2-7; the D region possibly corresponds to TRBD1 (5 bases align). The source of this sequence is a human donor in a cohort sampled during active COVID-19. The sample consisted of peripheral blood. The CDR3 protein sequence reads: CASSLRAGEQYF. The DNA is as follows: TGTGCCAGCAGCCTCCGGGCAGGGGAGCAGTACTTC.